Described below is a single T cell receptor (beta chain) sequence and its context. This clonotype was seen repeatedly, ten times or more. The target of this receptor is not known. Per-base quality was not reported, and no clone a single base away is much larger than it. The hyperthyroidism patients were between 18 and 65 years old and newly diagnosed, with a disease duration of less than 2 months. Any patient with an uncontrolled infection, another autoimmune disease, pregnancy or lactation was excluded. Clinical symptoms, serum thyroxine and TRAb, thyroid ultrasound, and orbital computed tomography formed the basis for the diagnoses. Blood from progressor patients was collected at the time of first diagnosis with hyperthyroidism, before any ophthalmopathy symptoms had appeared. PBMCs were isolated from around 10 ml of fresh peripheral blood by Ficoll-Paque density gradient centrifugation. Patients classed as progressors first received a Graves' hyperthyroidism diagnosis and then went on to develop ophthalmopathy during follow-up. Total RNA was extracted using Trizol reagent, and RNA quality was assessed on an Agilent 2100 Bioanalyzer.

The TCR beta CDR3 regions were amplified from the RNA transcripts. For the first round of RT-PCR on the TCR CDR3, the HTBI primer set was used together with the Qiagen OneStep RT-PCR kit. The libraries were constructed in a second round of multiplex PCR and then size-selected and purified. Libraries were sequenced paired-end with 100 bp reads on an Illumina HiSeq2000. In the paper's pipeline: Raw data were processed with SOAPnuke, discarding reads with adapters, uncalled bases, mean Phred below 15, or no exact constant-primer or identifier match. COPE v1.2.5 was used to merge the high-quality paired reads, and each unique nucleotide sequence was defined as a clonotype. MiTCR v1.1 was used to align the clonotypes against IMGT TRBV, TRBD and TRBJ reference segments. The analysis was restricted to V-J combinations with a frequency above 0.0001, which together covered around 99% of the repertoires. A TCS score was defined as the ratio of F50 (clonal expansion) to E x V (chaos), with BLOSUM62-based TCRdist applied between CDR3 peptides within each V-J. Welch's t-statistics and random forest reduced 514 V-J features to roughly 13, which were used in a naive Bayes classifier (R e1071). The public reads were quality trimmed at Q25 with fastp and then assembled into clones with MiXCR by TCRdb, keeping productive beta chains. Each entry merges the rows of one CDR3 protein and shows their most common DNA and genes. TCRdb assigned the V and J calls; the authors' analysis was not used. The sample yields 250,000 to 300,000 distinct CDR3 sequences; roughly 14% were counted once. The top ten hold about 8% of the sample.

This specimen comes from a study of T cells in Graves' hyperthyroidism and ophthalmopathy (dated by TCRdb to the late 2010s). Concerning the study at large: Peripheral blood samples were taken at the time of initial diagnosis, prior to any treatment. A discovery cohort of roughly 100 patients, about 40 with Graves' ophthalmopathy and 55 to 60 with stable Graves' hyperthyroidism, was used to find distinguishing TCR V-J signatures. The approximately 100 discovery patients were divided at random into training and test sets in a 7:3 ratio. The study also compared thyroid tissue and blood T-cell repertoires from several Graves' hyperthyroidism patients. According to the paper, TCR Vbeta CDR3 sequencing was carried out on around 140 peripheral blood samples, which came from fewer than 50 ophthalmopathy, around 75 hyperthyroidism and about 17 progressor patients. Whether ophthalmopathy could be predicted prospectively was tested in an independent validation cohort made up of about 20 hyperthyroidism patients plus 17 patients who later progressed to ophthalmopathy. After blood sampling, hyperthyroidism patients were treated with methimazole at a starting dose of 30 mg daily, and ophthalmopathy patients were treated with high-dose intravenous methylprednisolone. Results the study describes overall, beyond this receptor: Ophthalmopathy was separated from stable hyperthyroidism by a 13 V-J signature model, with just over 85% sensitivity and approximately 81% specificity obtained in cross-validation and 80%/75% obtained in testing. Sample size was not statistically predetermined, and blinding of investigators to group allocation was not performed. Most expanded thyroid clonotypes (frequency above 0.001) were also found in blood, which suggests that blood repertoires may mirror thyroid immune responses. In validation, the model predicted progression to ophthalmopathy a median of roughly 6.1 months before onset, with approximately 68% sensitivity and roughly 79% specificity.

This TCR derives from a woman between 25 and 40 years old with Graves' hyperthyroidism that later progressed to Graves' ophthalmopathy. The sample consisted of blood.

The sequenced DNA: TGTGCCAGCAGTGCCGGAGGTAATGAAAAACTGTTTTTT. Its product reads: CASSAGGNEKLFF. The receptor chain draws on TRBV2 and TRBJ1-4; there is no confident call for the D gene. V is pared back by 4 bases and J by 4 bases, with 7 bases lying between the germline termini. The CDR3 runs 13 amino acids, cysteine and phenylalanine included. Of the read, only the CDR3 DNA is kept; its 39 bases are in frame from base 1. Sequences SNHLY (CDR1) and FYNNEI (CDR2) are obtained from the germline V gene.